This T cell receptor (beta chain) was sequenced during a study of blood T cell repertoires in COVID-19. Sequencing used immunoSEQ multiplex PCR; TCRdb keeps in-frame clones, though not all of them. Here the sample spans about 300,000 clones, around nine tenths being singletons. V gave up 3 bases and J gave up 7 bases, with 10 bases separating them. The CDR3 contains 14 residues. Germline V gives CDR1 MDHEN, CDR2 SYDVKM. The sequence came from a man in his sixties or seventies with acute or convalescent COVID-19. The sample consisted of peripheral blood. This chain joins TRBV28 and TRBJ1-6; the D is unclear. CDR3 residues: CASSLNSKNSPLHF. The CDR3 nucleotides are TGTGCCAGCAGTTTGAACAGCAAAAATTCACCCCTCCACTTT.